Listed here are 16 T cell receptor beta chains from one sample, sequenced in a study of regulatory T cells in long-lasting Graves disease (TCRdb year 2021). The method was multiplex PCR. Instrument used: Illumina HiSeq 4000. CDR3 regions were amplified by Arm-PCR with iRepertoire HTBI primers to construct TCR beta libraries. In-frame beta chains were kept once TCRdb had trimmed the public reads at Q25 with fastp and called clones with MiXCR. All rows with the same CDR3 protein become a single entry with the most common DNA and genes. For this sample there are 300,000 to 400,000 distinct CDR3 sequences; roughly a fifth appear just once. The top ten clones comprise 25% to 35% of the sample. Per the publication, the time point label means: persistent/refractory GD, antithyroid drugs over 5 years with positive TRAb. For both TCR sequencing and RNA sequencing, RNA was extracted from PBMCs using TRIzol.

The specimen comprised peripheral blood mononuclear cells (PBMCs), sampled when the disease was refractory, from a patient treated with antithyroid drugs. The receptors originated from a female donor with Graves disease.

The rearrangement links TRBV7-9 to TRBJ2-5; 13 nucleotides line up with TRBD2. CDR3 length: 16 residues. V lost 4 bases and J lost 5; bases outside the gene matches: 7. Germline CDR1 SEHNR, CDR2 FQNEAQ (reference sequence). The CDR3 coding sequence is TGTGCCAGCAGCTCACTAGCGGGGGGGCACATGGAGACCCAGTACTTC. It translates to CASSSLAGGHMETQYF.

The J gene is TRBJ1-4, the V gene TRBV18, with D unclear. Trimming stripped 3 bases from V and 5 bases from J, with 13 bases between. Germline lookup yields CDR1 KGHSH and CDR2 LQKENI. This CDR3 is 15 amino acids long. The CDR3 region has the DNA TGTGCCAGCTCACCCCCCAACCTCCAAAATGAAAAACTGTTTTTT. This codes for CASSPPNLQNEKLFF.

This clonotype showed up many times. This chain joins TRBV28 and TRBJ1-6, with D possibly matching TRBD1 (5 bases). V lost 2 bases, J lost 0 bases, and 14 bases lay in between. The CDR3 is made up of 18 amino acids. Germline V lookup: CDR1 MDHEN, CDR2 SYDVKM. The CDR3, as DNA: TGTGCCAGCAGTTTACCCGAGACAGAGAGCTCCTATAATTCACCCCTCCACTTT. Residues: CASSLPETESSYNSPLHF.

The rearrangement joins TRBV4-1 to TRBJ1-6; 7 bases align to TRBD1. The CDR3 has 14 residues. With 1 base clipped from V and 10 bases from J, the junction kept 4 bases outside the gene matches. CDR1 is MGHRA and CDR2 is YSYEKL in the germline V gene. DNA for the CDR3: TGCGCCAGCAGCCAAGCAGGGGGGGGGTCACCCCTCCACTTT. This codes for CASSQAGGGSPLHF.

The chain couples TRBV19 to TRBJ2-5, with 10 bases identical to TRBD2. The CDR3 sequence is 15 residues long. The germline gives CDR1 LNHDA, CDR2 SQIVND (reference sequence). V lost 5 bases to trimming and J lost 9 bases; unmatched junction nucleotides: 12. The CDR3: CASSEGLAILGPQYF. CDR3 sequence (DNA): TGTGCCAGTAGTGAGGGACTAGCGATCCTGGGGCCCCAGTACTTC.

This clonotype was seen ten or more times. The V gene is TRBV20-1, the J gene TRBJ1-1; the D is unclear. V lost 1 base and J lost 0, with 6 bases in between. This CDR3 is built from 13 residues. CDR1 is DFQATT and CDR2 is SNEGSKA in the germline V gene (reference sequence). The CDR3 spells CSARVFLNTEAFF. The CDR3 DNA reads as TGCAGTGCTAGAGTCTTCCTGAACACTGAAGCTTTCTTT.

This clonotype has ten or more counts. The chain has TRBV6-1 and TRBJ2-2, with D hard to call. CDR3 length: 15 residues. The V and J ends lost 4 bases and 1 base respectively, with 10 bases between them. CDR1 and CDR2 (germline): MNHNS, SASEGT. Written as DNA, the CDR3 is TGTGCCAGCAGTGCCCGTGACTGGAACACCGGGGAGCTGTTTTTT. It specifies CASSARDWNTGELFF.

The chain joins TRBV5-6 to TRBJ1-5; the match to TRBD1 covers 7 bases. The germline CDR1 and CDR2 sequences are SGHDT and YYEEEE. The junction had 11 bases not matched to a gene; V was cut back by 3 bases and J by 2 bases. The CDR3 has 17 residues. DNA of the CDR3: TGTGCCAGCAGCTCAACAGCCGGGACAGTTGGCAATCAGCCCCAGCATTTT. The encoded protein is CASSSTAGTVGNQPQHF.

There are many counts of this clonotype. The chain recombines TRBV6-1 with TRBJ1-1, with a weak D call TRBD1 (5 bases). V was pared by 3 bases and J by 1 base, with 12 bases between. The CDR3 runs 15 residues. Germline V gene sequence: CDR1 MNHNS, CDR2 SASEGT. The CDR3 DNA is TGTGCCAGCAGTGACTTTAGGGGCGGGAACACTGAAGCTTTCTTT. It encodes CASSDFRGGNTEAFF.

This clonotype was observed at least ten times. The chain recombines TRBV28 with TRBJ1-2, with D possibly being TRBD1 (6 bases). V gave up 8 bases and J gave up 4 bases, with 11 bases separating them. The CDR3 loop spans 12 amino acids. Germline CDR1 reads MDHEN; CDR2 reads SYDVKM. In DNA form, the CDR3 reads TGTGCCAGCGAGCACAGGGTCTATGGCTACACCTTC. This codes for CASEHRVYGYTF.

This chain connects TRBV6-1 to TRBJ1-1; D unresolved. The CDR3 extends over 13 amino acids. In germline, CDR1 is MNHNS, CDR2 SASEGT. V lost 3 bases and J 1 base, leaving 6 bases between the germline ends. The CDR3 DNA follows: TGTGCCAGCAGTGACAGGAGGAACACTGAAGCTTTCTTT. Translated, it gives CASSDRRNTEAFF.

The chain has TRBV9 and TRBJ2-1, with 7 bases that match TRBD2. With V trimmed by 1 base and J by 6 bases, 7 bases remained unmatched. This CDR3 is built from 15 residues. Looked up from germline, CDR1 is SGDLS and CDR2 is YYNGEE. CDR3 nucleotides: TGTGCCAGCAGCGTAACGGGGGGAAATTCCAATGAGCAGTTCTTC. Residues: CASSVTGGNSNEQFF.

In this sample, this clonotype turned up many times. The chain's CDR3 is CASSFGVAGGTYQETQYF. The CDR3 DNA is TGTGCCAGCAGCTTCGGGGTAGCGGGGGGTACGTACCAAGAGACCCAGTACTTC. V and J are TRBV11-2 and TRBJ2-5; 10 nucleotides match TRBD2. This CDR3 has 18 residues. V was pared by 3 bases and J by 0 bases, with 10 bases of the junction left unmatched. CDR1 is SGHAT and CDR2 is FQNNGV in the germline V gene.

This clonotype was recorded many times. The chain couples TRBV5-5 to TRBJ1-2; D is unresolved. V lost 0 bases and J 7 bases, leaving 13 bases between the germline ends. CDR3 length equals 14 residues. The germline V gene has CDR1 SGHKS and CDR2 YYEKEE (reference sequence). The DNA for the CDR3 is TGTGCCAGCAGCTTGGATTATCTTGCGTCTGGCTACACCTTC. Translation gives CASSLDYLASGYTF. Looking up the rest from reference TRBV5-5 and TRBJ1-2 gives the full variable domain: DAGVTQSPTHLIKTRGQQVTLRCSPISGHKSVSWYQQVLGQGPQFIFQYYEKEERGRGNFPDRFSARQFPNYSSELNVNALLLGDSALYLCASSLDYLASGYTFGSGTRLTVV.

About this clonotype itself: A much larger clone differs by one base, so this may be a read error. V gene TRBV3-1 combines with J gene TRBJ2-5; 8 bases line up with TRBD2. This CDR3 comprises 14 residues. J gave up 9 bases and V 0 bases, and 6 bases lay outside the gene matches. Germline-derived CDR1 and CDR2 are LGHDT and YNNKEL (reference sequence). The CDR3 protein is CASSQDAGREAQYF. CDR3 coding DNA: TGTGCCAGCAGCCAAGACGCAGGGCGGGAGGCCCAGTACTTC.

The chain carries TRBV4-1 and TRBJ1-1; TRBD1 aligns across 8 bases. Germline-derived CDR1 and CDR2 are MGHRA and YSYEKL. With 6 bases clipped from V and 7 bases from J, the junction kept 7 bases outside the gene matches. The CDR3 extends over 13 amino acids. CDR3 nucleotide sequence: TGCGCCAGCAGAGGACAGGGTAAAGGTGAAGCTTTCTTT. Protein product: CASRGQGKGEAFF.